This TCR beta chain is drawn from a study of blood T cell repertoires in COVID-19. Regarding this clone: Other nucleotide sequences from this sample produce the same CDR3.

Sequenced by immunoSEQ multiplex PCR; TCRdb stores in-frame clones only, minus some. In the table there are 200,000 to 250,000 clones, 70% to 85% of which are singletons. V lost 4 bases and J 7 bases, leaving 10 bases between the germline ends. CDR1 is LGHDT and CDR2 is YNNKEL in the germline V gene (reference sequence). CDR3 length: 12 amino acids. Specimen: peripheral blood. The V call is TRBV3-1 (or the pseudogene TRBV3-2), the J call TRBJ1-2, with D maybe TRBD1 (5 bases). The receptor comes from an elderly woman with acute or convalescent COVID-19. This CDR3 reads CASSPSGGGYTF. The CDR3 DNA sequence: TGTGCCAGCAGCCCGTCCGGGGGTGGCTACACCTTC.